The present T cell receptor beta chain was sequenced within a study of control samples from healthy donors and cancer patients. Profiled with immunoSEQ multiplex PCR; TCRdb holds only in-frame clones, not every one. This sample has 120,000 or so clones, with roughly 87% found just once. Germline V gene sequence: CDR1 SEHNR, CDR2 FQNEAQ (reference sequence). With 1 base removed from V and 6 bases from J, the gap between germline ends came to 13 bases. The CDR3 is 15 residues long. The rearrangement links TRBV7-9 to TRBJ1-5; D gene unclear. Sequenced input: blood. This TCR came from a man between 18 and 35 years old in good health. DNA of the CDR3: TGTGCCAGCAGCTTAGACGGCTACCGCCCTCAGCCCCAGCATTTT. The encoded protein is CASSLDGYRPQPQHF.